These 15 T cell receptor beta chains came from one sample sequenced in a study of patients and donors after allogeneic stem cell transplantation. TCRdb independently ran MiXCR on the RT-PCR reads; one entry per CDR3 protein. The sample includes roughly 200,000 distinct CDR3 sequences, around two fifths of them seen just once. The sample was blood, either unsorted or a sorted T cell fraction (not recorded which). These receptors were collected from a human donor who was either an allogeneic HSCT recipient or a stem cell or donor lymphocyte infusion donor (not recorded which). It is not recorded whose cells these are; they may come from a transplant donor.

This chain uses TRBV5-8 with TRBJ1-5, with 7 bases identical to TRBD1. With V trimmed by 4 bases and J by 0 bases, 7 bases remained unmatched. The CDR3 consists of 16 residues. From germline, CDR1 is SGHTS and CDR2 YDEGEE. The DNA for the CDR3 is TGTGCCAGCAGCGAACACAGGGGCTATAGCAATCAGCCCCAGCATTTT. It codes for CASSEHRGYSNQPQHF. Looking up the rest from reference TRBV5-8 and TRBJ1-5 gives the full variable domain: EAGVTQSPTHLIKTRGQQATLRCSPISGHTSVYWYQQALGLGLQFLLWYDEGEERNRGNFPPRFSGRQFPNYSSELNVNALELEDSALYLCASSEHRGYSNQPQHFGDGTRLSIL.

The chain uses TRBV24-1 and TRBJ2-5, with TRBD1 as a possible D gene (6 bases). This CDR3 contains 16 residues. The germline CDR1 and CDR2 sequences are KGHDR and SFDVKD. The V and J ends lost 2 bases and 2 bases respectively, with 14 bases between them. CDR3 bases: TGTGCCACCAGTGATTCAGGGGAAAGAGGGCAAGAGACCCAGTACTTC. The encoded protein is CATSDSGERGQETQYF.

This chain joins TRBV4-3 and TRBJ2-7; 10 nucleotides line up with TRBD1. CDR1 is LGHNA, CDR2 YSLEER, per germline. CDR3 length: 15 amino acids. With V trimmed by 3 bases and J by 5 bases, 7 bases remained unmatched. CDR3 in DNA: TGCGCCAGCAGCCAGGGGACAGGGGCCTTCAACGAGCAGTACTTC. Amino acid sequence: CASSQGTGAFNEQYF.

V gene TRBV15 combines with J gene TRBJ1-2, with a possible D match to TRBD1 (6 bases). CDR3 size: 13 residues. V shed 6 bases and J shed 8 bases, with 16 bases lying between them. Germline-derived CDR1 and CDR2 are LNHNV and YYDKDF (reference sequence). CDR3 sequence reads: CATRSTGARGYTF. CDR3 coding DNA: TGTGCCACCAGGAGCACGGGGGCTCGGGGCTACACCTTC.

This clonotype was observed a single time. This chain links TRBV4-1 with TRBJ1-5; tentatively, D is TRBD1 (6 bases). CDR1 and CDR2 (germline): MGHRA, YSYEKL. The CDR3 consists of 17 residues. Trimming took 4 bases from V and 0 from J, leaving 16 bases between them. The CDR3 is CASSPERGGDSNQPQHF. The CDR3 DNA reads as TGCGCCAGCAGCCCCGAGAGGGGGGGTGATAGCAATCAGCCCCAGCATTTT.

Only a few counts were recorded for this clonotype. V is TRBV20-1 and J is TRBJ2-2; D possibly corresponds to TRBD1 (6 bases). This CDR3 has 11 amino acids. Germline CDR1 is DFQATT and CDR2 is SNEGSKA (reference sequence). V was clipped by 4 bases and J by 8 bases, with 8 bases between them. CDR3 region: CSANRVGELFF. The CDR3, as DNA: TGCAGTGCTAACAGGGTGGGGGAGCTGTTTTTT.

This clonotype came up a few times. The gene calls are TRBV5-5 and TRBJ2-7; tentative D call: TRBD1 (6 bases). CDR3 length equals 14 residues. The germline V gene has CDR1 SGHKS and CDR2 YYEKEE (reference sequence). The ends were cut back, 1 base at V and 4 bases at J, with 12 bases in the middle. CDR3: CASSLFGQLYEQYF. The CDR3 DNA sequence: TGTGCCAGCAGCTTGTTTGGACAGCTATACGAGCAGTACTTC.

This clonotype was recorded a few times. The chain employs TRBV12-3 or TRBV12-4 and TRBJ2-1, with D perhaps matching TRBD1 (5 bases). V gave up 5 bases and J gave up 10 bases, with 15 bases separating them. The CDR3 loop spans 13 amino acids. CDR3 DNA sequence: TGTGCCAGCAGTGGGTACAGGAAAGGCGAGCAGTTCTTC. Encoded protein: CASSGYRKGEQFF.

The table lists this clonotype with a count of one. The chain links TRBV28 to TRBJ2-1; no clear D. The CDR3 consists of 15 residues. The V end was cut by 4 bases, the J end by 8 bases, with 18 bases between. Germline V CDR1 and CDR2: MDHEN, SYDVKM. The CDR3 spells CASSSSRTPRDEQFF. The CDR3 coding sequence is TGTGCCAGCAGTTCGTCCCGGACCCCACGGGATGAGCAGTTCTTC.

This clonotype showed up just a few times. The rearrangement joins TRBV6-4 to TRBJ1-1; D unresolved. Trimming shortened V by 4 bases and J by 0 bases, and 6 bases separated the two germline ends. This CDR3 spans 13 amino acids. Germline-derived CDR1 and CDR2 are MRHNA and SNTAGT. Written as DNA, the CDR3 is TGTGCCAGCAGTGCCCGGGTGAACACTGAAGCTTTCTTT. Residues: CASSARVNTEAFF.

This clonotype appeared a few times. The genes are TRBV7-2 and TRBJ1-4, with D tentatively TRBD1 (6 bases). V was clipped by 5 bases and J by 0 bases, with 10 bases between them. CDR1 and CDR2 from the germline V gene are SGHTA and FQGNSA. CDR3 length: 15 amino acids. The CDR3 DNA follows: TGTGCCAGCAGCCGCAACAGGGCAACTAATGAAAAACTGTTTTTT. This gives the protein CASSRNRATNEKLFF.

This clonotype was seen only a few times. This rearrangement joins TRBV29-1 to TRBJ1-2; a weak D match, TRBD1 (5 bases). This CDR3 is built from 13 residues. The germline V gene encodes CDR1 SQVTM and CDR2 ANQGSEA. V dropped 7 bases and J dropped 8 bases, with 20 bases sitting between them. CDR3 region: CSATPGGIYGYTF. For the CDR3, the DNA is TGCAGCGCTACCCCTGGGGGTATTTACGGCTACACCTTC.

This clonotype was recorded a few times. The V and J genes are TRBV20-1 and TRBJ1-1, with D uncertain. V was trimmed by 0 bases and J by 0 bases, leaving 11 bases between them. Germline CDR1 reads DFQATT; CDR2 reads SNEGSKA (reference sequence). This CDR3 has 15 amino acids. Here the CDR3 DNA reads TGCAGTGCTAGAGATCGAGGAGGGCTGAACACTGAAGCTTTCTTT. Translated: CSARDRGGLNTEAFF.

The chain links TRBV9 to TRBJ2-1; 7 positions match TRBD2. Germline values: CDR1 SGDLS, CDR2 YYNGEE. CDR3 length: 17 residues. V was pared by 0 bases and J by 0 bases, with 6 bases of the junction left unmatched. As DNA, the CDR3 is TGTGCCAGCAGCGTAGATGGGGGGGAGGACTCCTACAATGAGCAGTTCTTC. Protein product: CASSVDGGEDSYNEQFF.

The chain joins TRBV12-3 or TRBV12-4 to TRBJ1-4; a possible D gene is TRBD1 (6 bases). This CDR3 is 15 amino acids long. V shed 3 bases and J shed 4 bases, with 12 bases lying between them. This CDR3 reads CASSLGAFLNEKLFF. The CDR3 nucleotides read TGTGCCAGCAGTTTGGGGGCATTCCTTAATGAAAAACTGTTTTTT.